A selection of T cell receptor beta chains follows, all from one sample in a study of response to subunit inactivated influenza vaccine. TCRdb re-derived calls from the RT-PCR reads in MiXCR, one entry per CDR3 protein. The sample contains fewer than 600,000 distinct CDR3 sequences, around 7.9% of which appear only once. The sequencing here drew on PBMCs from blood, taken roughly 24 months after vaccination. The receptors here all came from a man in his fifties or sixties who received an inactivated influenza vaccine. The CDR3 runs from the conserved cysteine through the conserved F or W. D genes are given only for firm matches. The listing skips clone size in some rows; elsewhere it reads once, few, many or a size class.

NA	TRBV30	NA	TRBJ1-2	TGTGCCTGGAGTTACAAGGCCTCTAACTATGGCTACACCTTC	CAWSYKASNYGYTF
NA	TRBV4-1	TRBD1	TRBJ1-1	TGCGCCAGCAGCCCGACGGGACAGATGAACACTGAAGCTTTCTTT	CASSPTGQMNTEAFF
NA	TRBV20-1	NA	TRBJ1-4	TGCAGTGCTACGGGGGCCGGGGAAAAACTGTTTTTT	CSATGAGEKLFF
few	TRBV28	TRBD2	TRBJ2-3	TGTGCCAGCAGTCTTCCCCTACGGGGGGATTACACAGATACGCAGTATTTT	CASSLPLRGDYTDTQYF
many	TRBV9	NA	TRBJ2-3	TGTGCCAGCAGCGTAGCCCTTTGGGCTACGCAGTATTTT	CASSVALWATQYF
NA	TRBV5-1	NA	TRBJ2-6	TGCGCCAGCAGCTTGATGGGGGTCTCCTCTGGGGCCAACGTCCTGACTTTC	CASSLMGVSSGANVLTF
NA	TRBV20-1	NA	TRBJ1-6	TGCAGTGCTAGAAACCTTTTGGGAAATTCACCCCTCCACTTT	CSARNLLGNSPLHF
few	TRBV15	NA	TRBJ2-1	TGTGCCACCAGCATGGGCGGCTACAATGAGCAGTTCTTC	CATSMGGYNEQFF
NA	TRBV7-9	NA	TRBJ1-3	TGTGCCAGCAGCTTACGTGGAAACACCATATATTTT	CASSLRGNTIYF
NA	TRBV6-2/TRBV6-3	TRBD1	TRBJ2-1	TGTGCCAGCAGTTCGACAGGGCCGCCTAGGAATGAGCAGTTCTTC	CASSSTGPPRNEQFF
NA	TRBV5-1	TRBD2	TRBJ2-3	TGCGCCAGCAGCCATACTAGCGGTTCTAGCACAGATACGCAGTATTTT	CASSHTSGSSTDTQYF
NA	TRBV7-8	NA	TRBJ2-5	TGTGCCAGCAGATTCAAGGGAGCCCCAGGTCGAGAGACCCAGTACTTC	CASRFKGAPGRETQYF
NA	TRBV12-3/TRBV12-4	NA	TRBJ1-1	TGTACCAGCAGTTTGCTTTCACTATCCACCATGAACACTGAAGCTTTCTTT	CTSSLLSLSTMNTEAFF
few	TRBV4-2	NA	TRBJ2-5	TGTGCCAGCAGCCCAGGACAGATCATACAAGAGACCCAGTACTTC	CASSPGQIIQETQYF
NA	TRBV28	NA	TRBJ2-2	TGTGCCAGCAGTTTGGTCAAGACCACCGGGGAGCTGTTTTTT	CASSLVKTTGELFF
NA	TRBV6-5	NA	TRBJ2-4	TGTGCCAGCAGTTCGAGATTGGGGCCTAGTAATGACATTCAGTACTTC	CASSSRLGPSNDIQYF
NA	TRBV10-3	NA	TRBJ1-6	TGTGCCATCAGTGGGACAGAAAGCTCCTATAATTCACCCCTCCACTTT	CAISGTESSYNSPLHF
NA	TRBV7-2	TRBD1	TRBJ2-7	TGTGCCAGCGGGTCCCGGGGACAGTCCTACGAGCAGTACTTC	CASGSRGQSYEQYF
few	TRBV6-1	NA	TRBJ2-2	TGTGCCACCCAAAGGGGCCAGGGGAACACCGGGGAGCTGTTTTTT	CATQRGQGNTGELFF
few	TRBV7-2	NA	TRBJ2-3	TGTGCCAGCAGCTTAGTGTTCGGAACCACAGATACGCAGTATTTT	CASSLVFGTTDTQYF
few	TRBV9	NA	TRBJ2-3	TGTGCCAGCAGCGTAGGCGGTGGATTAGAAGTATCAGATACGCAGTATTTT	CASSVGGGLEVSDTQYF
NA	TRBV7-9	TRBD1	TRBJ1-2	TGTGCCAGCAGCCAAGGGGGCACACAGGCGAACTATGGCTACACCTTC	CASSQGGTQANYGYTF
few	TRBV14	NA	TRBJ1-3	TGTGCCAGCAGCCAAGATTGGGCTGGAAACACCATATATTTT	CASSQDWAGNTIYF
few	TRBV5-4	TRBD2	TRBJ2-1	TGTGCCAGCAGCTTTAGCGGGGGGCCAATTAATGAGCAGTTCTTC	CASSFSGGPINEQFF
NA	TRBV4-3	NA	TRBJ1-2	TGCGCCAGCAGCCAAGCACTCGCAGGGGAGGACTATGGCTACACCTTC	CASSQALAGEDYGYTF